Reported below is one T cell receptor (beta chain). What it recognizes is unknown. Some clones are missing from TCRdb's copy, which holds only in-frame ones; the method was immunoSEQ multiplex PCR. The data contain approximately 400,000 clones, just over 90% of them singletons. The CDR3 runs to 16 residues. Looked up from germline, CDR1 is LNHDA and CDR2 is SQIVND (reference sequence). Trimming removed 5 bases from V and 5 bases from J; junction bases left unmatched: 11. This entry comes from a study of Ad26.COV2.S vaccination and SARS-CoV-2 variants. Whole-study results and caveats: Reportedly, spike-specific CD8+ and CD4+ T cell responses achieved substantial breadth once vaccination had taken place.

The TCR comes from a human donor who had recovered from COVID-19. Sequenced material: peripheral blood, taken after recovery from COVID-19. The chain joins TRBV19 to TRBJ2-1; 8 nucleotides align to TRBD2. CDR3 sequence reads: CASSGLTGGEDNEQFF. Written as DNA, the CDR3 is TGTGCCAGTAGTGGCCTAACGGGAGGGGAAGACAATGAGCAGTTCTTC.